Below, 29 T cell receptor beta chains from the same sample are listed, as sequenced in a study of spatial heterogeneity in lung cancer. The time point is: sample taken at primary tumor resection. TCRdb reprocessed the 5' RACE reads via MiXCR and lists one record per CDR3 protein. The sample has roughly 3,200 distinct CDR3 sequences, about 3.5% seen once. Sequenced material: lung tissue, taken at surgery. All receptors derive from a human donor with early-stage non-small cell lung cancer.

Sample share makes this clonotype medium-sized. Within a library made for alpha chains, this beta chain is off target, and its count is uninformative. The CDR3 reads CASSLQQGYTDTQYF. Here the CDR3 DNA reads TGTGCCAGCAGCCTACAACAGGGTTACACAGATACGCAGTATTTT. The chain combines TRBV3-1 with TRBJ2-3; weak D call: TRBD1 (6 bases). V was cut by 4 bases and J by 2 bases, with 13 bases left in between. Germline V gene sequence: CDR1 LGHDT, CDR2 YNNKEL (reference sequence). The CDR3 is made up of 15 amino acids.

This clonotype is medium-sized in the sample. This beta chain slipped into a library made for alpha chains as a stray read, so its size is not meaningful. V and J are TRBV5-1 and TRBJ1-6; 8 nucleotides align to TRBD1. Trimming at V came to 4 bases and at J to 6 bases, leaving 3 bases not matched to a gene. This CDR3 spans 14 amino acids. Germline V gives CDR1 SGHRS, CDR2 YFSETQ. The CDR3 loop is CASSPDRANSPLHF. CDR3 DNA sequence: TGCGCCAGCAGCCCGGACAGGGCTAATTCACCCCTCCACTTT.

For this clonotype: The library was built for alpha chains, so this beta chain is an off-target read and its size means little. J is TRBJ2-1 and V is TRBV7-2; 7 bases are a match to TRBD1. CDR1 is SGHTA, CDR2 FQGNSA, per germline. V gave up 5 bases and J gave up 7 bases; unmatched junction bases: 14. This CDR3 region has 16 residues. The CDR3 nucleotides read TGTGCCAGCAGCCTAGGAGCTAGGGGGCCTGGAAATGAGCAGTTCTTC. Protein: CASSLGARGPGNEQFF.

This clonotype counts as medium-sized. This beta chain represents an off-target read in a library built for alpha chains; its size is of limited meaning. The genes are TRBV28 and TRBJ2-1; maybe TRBD1 (6 bases). Germline V gene data show CDR1 as MDHEN and CDR2 as SYDVKM. The CDR3 spans 14 residues. V lost 2 bases to trimming and J lost 4 bases, with 9 bases between them. As DNA, the CDR3 is TGTGCCAGCAGTTTACCCGGACAGTACAATGAGCAGTTCTTC. Its translation: CASSLPGQYNEQFF.

This clonotype showed up many times. Because the library targeted alpha chains, this beta chain is an off-target read whose size means little. This chain links TRBV29-1 with TRBJ1-1, with a weak D call TRBD1 (5 bases). V lost 4 bases and J lost 0, with 21 bases in between. This CDR3 is built from 17 residues. In germline, CDR1 is SQVTM, CDR2 ANQGSEA. This CDR3 is CSVAVRRAAFMNTEAFF. In DNA, the CDR3 is TGCAGCGTTGCCGTCCGCAGGGCAGCCTTTATGAACACTGAAGCTTTCTTT.

This clonotype was observed at least ten times. Little can be read into the size of this beta chain, an off-target read in a library designed for alpha chains. The genes are TRBV18 and TRBJ2-7, with D possibly being TRBD1 (6 bases). Germline CDR1 reads KGHSH; CDR2 reads LQKENI. V lost 3 bases and J 2 bases, leaving 17 bases between the germline ends. This CDR3 is 16 amino acids long. In DNA form, the CDR3 reads TGTGCCAGCTCACCCGGACAGACTTTAGCTACCTACGAGCAGTACTTC. Its protein product is CASSPGQTLATYEQYF.

In its sample, this clonotype ranks as medium-sized (0.01 to 0.1%). This beta chain turned up in a library designed for alpha chains; as an off-target read, its abundance says little. The CDR3 DNA is TGTGCCAGCAGTTACGGACGGGAAGAGACCCAGTACTTC. It specifies CASSYGREETQYF. This chain uses TRBV6-2 or TRBV6-3 with TRBJ2-5, with unresolved D. The V gene lost 2 bases and the J gene lost 3 bases, with 7 bases spanning the gap. The germline CDR1 and CDR2 sequences are MNHEY and SVGEGT. The CDR3 contains 13 residues.

This clonotype was counted ten times or more. This beta chain is an unintended read in a library built for alpha chains; its size means little. The chain joins TRBV5-4 to TRBJ2-1; D is uncertain. V was cut by 0 bases and J by 3 bases, with 4 bases left in between. Germline V gene sequence: CDR1 SGHNT, CDR2 YYREEE (reference sequence). The CDR3 length is 13 residues. CDR3 DNA sequence: TGTGCCAGCAGCTTGGAAGACTACAATGAGCAGTTCTTC. Residues: CASSLEDYNEQFF.

By sample fraction, this clonotype is medium-sized. Since the library was made to target alpha chains, this beta chain is a stray read and its abundance is not meaningful. The chain couples TRBV7-2 to TRBJ1-5; 8 bases map to TRBD1. This CDR3 is 16 amino acids long. The germline CDR1 and CDR2 sequences are SGHTA and FQGNSA. Unmatched junction bases numbered 9, after V lost 4 bases and J lost 4 bases. CDR3 in amino acids: CASSSDRVGTNQPQHF. CDR3 nucleotide sequence: TGTGCCAGCAGCTCGGACAGGGTGGGGACTAATCAGCCCCAGCATTTT.

This clonotype is deemed medium-sized. Since the library was made to target alpha chains, this beta chain is a stray read and its abundance is not meaningful. The chain carries TRBV7-8 and TRBJ2-6, with 10 bases lining up with TRBD1. J lost 0 bases, V lost 5 bases, and 7 bases had no gene match. Germline CDR1 reads SGHVS; CDR2 reads FQNEAQ. The CDR3 has 18 residues. The CDR3 nucleotides read TGTGCCAGCAGCCCAAGACAGGGGGCGCGCTCTGGGGCCAACGTCCTGACTTTC. It translates to CASSPRQGARSGANVLTF.

This clonotype is categorized as medium-sized. The library was designed around alpha chains, so this beta chain is a stray read whose abundance carries little weight. This CDR3 is CASSETVSYEQYF. CDR3 bases: TGCGCCAGCAGCGAGACGGTCTCCTACGAGCAGTACTTC. The rearrangement uses TRBV5-1 and TRBJ2-7; no definite D call. This CDR3 comprises 13 residues. Deletions cut 4 bases from V and 0 bases from J, with 8 bases between. The germline gives CDR1 SGHRS, CDR2 YFSETQ.

This clonotype ranks as medium-sized. Since the library was made to target alpha chains, this beta chain is a stray read and its abundance is not meaningful. The chain joins TRBV6-1 to TRBJ1-4; the match to TRBD1 covers 9 bases. V was pared by 2 bases and J by 5 bases, with 3 bases of the junction left unmatched. The CDR3 has 15 amino acids. The germline V gene encodes CDR1 MNHNS and CDR2 SASEGT. CDR3 in amino acids: CASSETGTGNEKLFF. The CDR3, as DNA: TGTGCCAGCAGTGAAACGGGGACAGGGAATGAAAAACTGTTTTTT.

By share, this clonotype ranks as medium-sized. The library was built for alpha chains, so this beta chain is an off-target read and its size means little. This sequence joins TRBV20-1 and TRBJ2-1; 12 bases match TRBD1. The germline V gene encodes CDR1 DFQATT and CDR2 SNEGSKA (reference sequence). V lost 5 bases to trimming and J lost 9 bases; unmatched junction nucleotides: 11. This CDR3 is 15 amino acids long. CDR3 bases: TGCAGTGCTCGACCCGGGGACAGGGGGCGCGTTGAGCAGTTCTTC. Its protein is CSARPGDRGRVEQFF.

This clonotype has at least ten counts. As an off-target read in a library built for alpha chains, this beta chain has a frequency of little significance. The chain joins TRBV7-2 to TRBJ2-1; a weak D match, TRBD2 (7 bases). With 3 bases removed from V and 6 bases from J, the gap between germline ends came to 12 bases. There are 14 residues in the CDR3. Germline lookup yields CDR1 SGHTA and CDR2 FQGNSA. The CDR3 loop reads CASSFTGGPNEQFF. The CDR3, as DNA: TGTGCCAGCAGCTTCACGGGGGGCCCCAATGAGCAGTTCTTC.

In its sample, this clonotype is medium-sized (0.01 to 0.1%). Found in a library prepared for alpha chains, this beta chain is an off-target read, and its abundance has little meaning. The chain's CDR3 is CASSLAGGEKLFF. DNA for the CDR3: TGCGCCAGCAGCTTGGCGGGCGGCGAAAAACTGTTTTTT. The J gene is TRBJ1-4, the V gene TRBV5-1; no firm D call. Between the trimmed V and J ends, which lost 0 bases and 8 bases, there was a span of 8 bases. Germline V gene data show CDR1 as SGHRS and CDR2 as YFSETQ. CDR3 length: 13 amino acids.

Relative to its sample, this clonotype is medium-sized. Since it is a stray read in a library aimed at alpha chains, this beta chain has a size that is not meaningful. The V call is TRBV20-1, the J call TRBJ2-5; 13 bases agree with TRBD2. The CDR3 has 14 residues. The germline V gene encodes CDR1 DFQATT and CDR2 SNEGSKA (reference sequence). The CDR3 region has the DNA TGCAGCAGCCATGGACTAGCGGGGGTGGAGACCCAGTACTTC. Amino acids: CSSHGLAGVETQYF.

The sample holds many counts of this clonotype. With the library built for alpha chains, this beta chain is off target and its frequency is not meaningful. This rearrangement joins TRBV19 to TRBJ1-5; no reliable D call. CDR1 and CDR2 from the germline V gene are LNHDA and SQIVND (reference sequence). This CDR3 spans 15 amino acids. V was trimmed by 5 bases and J by 1 base, leaving 12 bases between them. CDR3 coding DNA: TGTGCCAGTAGTGGGAAGAAGGGAAGCAATCAGCCCCAGCATTTT. It encodes CASSGKKGSNQPQHF.

This clonotype was recorded at least ten times. This beta chain lies outside the target of a library built for alpha chains; its clone size means little. The J gene is TRBJ1-5, the V gene TRBV5-1; D uncertain. CDR3 length equals 15 residues. With 1 base removed from V and 1 base from J, the gap between germline ends came to 9 bases. Germline CDR1 reads SGHRS; CDR2 reads YFSETQ. CDR3 DNA sequence: TGCGCCAGCAGCTTGCAGGCGGGAAGCAATCAGCCCCAGCATTTT. It translates to CASSLQAGSNQPQHF.

Ten or more counts support this clonotype. This beta chain was picked up by a library intended for alpha chains and is off target, so its count carries little meaning. The genes are TRBV6-2 or TRBV6-3 and TRBJ1-2; 8 nucleotides line up with TRBD1. The CDR3 sequence is 15 residues long. CDR1 and CDR2 (germline): MNHEY, SVGEGT. V was clipped by 5 bases and J by 4 bases; unmatched bases: 9. CDR3 amino acids: CASSPGQVIGYGYTF. CDR3 bases: TGTGCCAGCAGTCCGGGACAGGTTATTGGCTATGGCTACACCTTC.

In its sample, this clonotype was seen many times. This beta chain lies outside the target of a library built for alpha chains; its clone size means little. The rearrangement links TRBV5-1 to TRBJ2-3; TRBD2 is a possible D gene (5 bases). V was trimmed by 2 bases and J by 1 base, leaving 14 bases between them. CDR3 length equals 16 residues. The germline V gene encodes CDR1 SGHRS and CDR2 YFSETQ. CDR3 DNA: TGCGCCAGCAGCTTATTTCCGGGAATCGGCACAGATACGCAGTATTTT. Encoded protein: CASSLFPGIGTDTQYF.

By frequency in the sample, this clonotype is medium-sized. The library was designed around alpha chains, so this beta chain is a stray read whose abundance carries little weight. The chain combines TRBV7-6 with TRBJ1-2; D call uncertain. The germline V gene has CDR1 SGHVS and CDR2 FNYEAQ. CDR3 length: 19 residues. Trimming pared 0 bases from V and 2 bases from J, leaving 22 bases between. DNA for the CDR3: TGTGCCAGCAGCTTAGCAACGGAGTCTTTATTATTACCCAACTATGGCTACACCTTC. Its translation: CASSLATESLLLPNYGYTF.

This clonotype is medium-sized (0.01 to 0.1%) by share. The library was built for alpha chains, so this beta chain is an off-target read and its size means little. This chain links TRBV6-6 with TRBJ1-1; possible D gene TRBD1, 5 bases. The CDR3 has 14 residues. Per the germline V gene, CDR1 is MNHNY and CDR2 is SVGAGI (reference sequence). Trimming took 6 bases from V and 4 from J, leaving 15 bases between them. The CDR3 spells CASRVAGGTTEAFF. CDR3 DNA sequence: TGTGCCAGCAGGGTAGCTGGGGGGACCACTGAAGCTTTCTTT.

By sample fraction, this clonotype is medium-sized. The library was built for alpha chains, so this beta chain is an off-target read and its size means little. The CDR3 DNA sequence: TGTGCCAGCAGTTACACGAGGGGGCCCCGGGACGTACTAGCCAAAAACATTCAGTACTTC. Protein product: CASSYTRGPRDVLAKNIQYF. The chain employs TRBV6-6 and TRBJ2-4; 7 bases align to TRBD1. V shed 2 bases and J 0 bases; nucleotides not matched to a gene: 16. Germline V lookup: CDR1 MNHNY, CDR2 SVGAGI (reference sequence). The CDR3 length is 20 residues.

Judged by abundance, this clonotype is medium-sized. A library prepared for alpha chains yielded this beta chain as an off-target read; its size is of little meaning. CDR3 sequence reads: CASSQRRGTEMSQPQHF. CDR3 in DNA: TGTGCCAGCAGCCAGCGTAGAGGGACGGAGATGTCTCAGCCCCAGCATTTT. The rearrangement links TRBV16 to TRBJ1-5, with D tentatively TRBD1 (5 bases). Germline V gives CDR1 KGHSY, CDR2 FQNENV. Trimming took 3 bases from V and 6 from J, leaving 21 bases between them. The CDR3 extends over 17 amino acids.

In this sample, this clonotype is medium-sized. The library was prepared for alpha chains; this beta chain is a stray read, so its frequency means little. J is TRBJ2-1 and V is TRBV7-2; perhaps TRBD2 as D (5 bases). The ends were cut back, 4 bases at V and 7 bases at J, with 11 bases in the middle. CDR1 SGHTA and CDR2 FQGNSA come from the germline V gene. The CDR3 has 13 amino acids. The CDR3 DNA follows: TGTGCCAGCAGCTCCCCAAAGCGGAATGAGCAGTTCTTC. This codes for CASSSPKRNEQFF.

This clonotype rates as medium-sized. This beta chain slipped into a library made for alpha chains as a stray read, so its size is not meaningful. The CDR3 loop is CSARDERGGTDTQYF. The DNA of the CDR3 is TGCAGTGCTAGAGATGAACGGGGGGGGACAGATACGCAGTATTTT. The J gene is TRBJ2-3, the V gene TRBV20-1, with 8 positions matching TRBD2. The V gene's germline CDR1 is DFQATT and CDR2 SNEGSKA (reference sequence). V gave up 0 bases and J gave up 3 bases; unmatched junction bases: 5. CDR3 length: 15 residues.

This clonotype was detected many times. The library was built for alpha chains, so this beta chain is an off-target read and its size means little. This chain joins TRBV27 and TRBJ1-2; 10 bases line up with TRBD1. Germline V lookup: CDR1 MNHEY, CDR2 SMNVEV (reference sequence). V lost 6 bases and J lost 8; bases outside the gene matches: 9. The CDR3 contains 14 residues. CDR3: CASRPTGGRSGYTF. CDR3 sequence (DNA): TGTGCCAGCAGACCGACAGGGGGCAGGAGCGGCTACACCTTC.

This clonotype has ten or more counts. The library was designed around alpha chains, so this beta chain is a stray read whose abundance carries little weight. The rearrangement uses TRBV20-1 and TRBJ2-5; D is ambiguous. The V and J ends lost 6 bases and 2 bases respectively, with 7 bases between them. Germline assignment: CDR1 DFQATT and CDR2 SNEGSKA (reference sequence). The CDR3 contains 11 residues. The chain's CDR3 is CSARIQETQYF. CDR3 coding DNA: TGCAGTGCCCGTATTCAAGAGACCCAGTACTTC.

By proportion, this clonotype is medium-sized (0.01 to 0.1%). Little can be read into the size of this beta chain, an off-target read in a library designed for alpha chains. J is TRBJ1-6 and V is TRBV7-2; 10 bases align to TRBD1. After removal of 4 bases from V and 6 bases from J, the junction contained 3 bases not matched to a gene. Germline loops: CDR1 SGHTA, CDR2 FQGNSA. The CDR3 is made up of 15 amino acids. The CDR3 DNA reads as TGTGCCAGCAGCTCCCGGACAGGGGGTAATTCACCCCTCCACTTT. Its protein is CASSSRTGGNSPLHF.